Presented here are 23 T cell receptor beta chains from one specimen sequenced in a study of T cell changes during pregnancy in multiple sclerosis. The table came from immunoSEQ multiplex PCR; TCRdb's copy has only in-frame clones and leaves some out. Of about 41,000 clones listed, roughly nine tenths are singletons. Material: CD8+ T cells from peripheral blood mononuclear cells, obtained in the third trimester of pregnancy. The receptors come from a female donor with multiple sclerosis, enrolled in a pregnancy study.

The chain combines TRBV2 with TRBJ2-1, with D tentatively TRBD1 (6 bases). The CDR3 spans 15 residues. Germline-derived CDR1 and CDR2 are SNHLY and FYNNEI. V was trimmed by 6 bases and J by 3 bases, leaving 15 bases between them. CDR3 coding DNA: TGTGCCAGCAGCGGAGGACAGTTTGGCTACAATGAGCAGTTCTTC. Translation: CASSGGQFGYNEQFF.

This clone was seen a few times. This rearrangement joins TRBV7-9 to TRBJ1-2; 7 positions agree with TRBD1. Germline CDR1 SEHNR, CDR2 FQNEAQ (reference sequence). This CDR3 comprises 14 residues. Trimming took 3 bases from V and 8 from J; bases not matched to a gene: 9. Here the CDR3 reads CASSFRTGLTGYTF. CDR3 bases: TGTGCCAGCAGCTTCAGGACAGGTCTCACCGGCTACACCTTC.

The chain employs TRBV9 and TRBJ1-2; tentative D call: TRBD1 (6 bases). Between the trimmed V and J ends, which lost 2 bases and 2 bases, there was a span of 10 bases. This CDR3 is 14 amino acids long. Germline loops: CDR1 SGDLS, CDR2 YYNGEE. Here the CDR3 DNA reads TGTGCCAGCAGCGTTTACGGGACAAACTATGGCTACACCTTC. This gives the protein CASSVYGTNYGYTF.

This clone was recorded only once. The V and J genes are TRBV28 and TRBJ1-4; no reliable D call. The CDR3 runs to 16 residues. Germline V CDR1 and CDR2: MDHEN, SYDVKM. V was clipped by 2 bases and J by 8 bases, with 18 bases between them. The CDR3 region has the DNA TGTGCCAGCAGTTTAGCCCGGACTATCCAGAAAGAAAAACTGTTTTTT. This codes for CASSLARTIQKEKLFF. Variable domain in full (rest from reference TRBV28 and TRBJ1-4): DVKVTQSSRYLVKRTGEKVFLECVQDMDHENMFWYRQDPGLGLRLIYFSYDVKMKEKGDIPEGYSVSREKKERFSLILESASTNQTSMYLCASSLARTIQKEKLFFGSGTQLSVL.

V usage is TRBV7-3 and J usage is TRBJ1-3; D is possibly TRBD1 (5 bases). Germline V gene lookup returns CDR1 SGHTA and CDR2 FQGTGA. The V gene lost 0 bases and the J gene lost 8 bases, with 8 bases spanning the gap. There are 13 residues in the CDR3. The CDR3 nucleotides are TGTGCCAGCAGCTTAACAGGGGCGGACACCATATATTTT. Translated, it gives CASSLTGADTIYF.

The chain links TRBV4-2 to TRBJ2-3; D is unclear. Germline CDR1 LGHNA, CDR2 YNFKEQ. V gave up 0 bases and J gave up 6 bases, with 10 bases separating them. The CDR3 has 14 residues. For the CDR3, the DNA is TGTGCCAGCAGCCAAGAGGCCCCTCCCGATACGCAGTATTTT. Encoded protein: CASSQEAPPDTQYF.

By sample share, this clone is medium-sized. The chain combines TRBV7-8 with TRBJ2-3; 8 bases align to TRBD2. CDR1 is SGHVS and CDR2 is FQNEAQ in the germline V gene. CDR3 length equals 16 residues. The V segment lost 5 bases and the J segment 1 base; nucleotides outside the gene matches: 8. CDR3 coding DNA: TGTGCCAGCAGCAGGTGGAGTAGCGGGGGCACAGATACGCAGTATTTT. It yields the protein CASSRWSSGGTDTQYF.

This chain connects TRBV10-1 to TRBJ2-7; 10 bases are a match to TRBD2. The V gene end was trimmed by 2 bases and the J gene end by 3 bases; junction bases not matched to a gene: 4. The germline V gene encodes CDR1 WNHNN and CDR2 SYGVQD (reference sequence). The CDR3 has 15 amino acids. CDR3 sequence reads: CASSEGLAGGYEQYF. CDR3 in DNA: TGCGCCAGCAGTGAGGGGTTAGCGGGGGGCTACGAGCAGTACTTC.

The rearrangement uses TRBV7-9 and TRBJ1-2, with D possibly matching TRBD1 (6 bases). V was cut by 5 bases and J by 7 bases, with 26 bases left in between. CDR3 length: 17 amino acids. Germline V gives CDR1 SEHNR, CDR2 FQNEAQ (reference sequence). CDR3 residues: CASSPPNQDSLRFGYTF. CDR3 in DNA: TGTGCCAGCAGCCCACCCAACCAGGACAGCCTTCGATTTGGCTACACCTTC.

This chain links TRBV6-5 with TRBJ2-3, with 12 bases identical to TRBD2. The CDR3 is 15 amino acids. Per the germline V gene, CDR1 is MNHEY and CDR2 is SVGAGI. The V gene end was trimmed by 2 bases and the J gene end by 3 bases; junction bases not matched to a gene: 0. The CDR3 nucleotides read TGTGCCAGCAGTTACGGACTAGCGGGGACAGATACGCAGTATTTT. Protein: CASSYGLAGTDTQYF.

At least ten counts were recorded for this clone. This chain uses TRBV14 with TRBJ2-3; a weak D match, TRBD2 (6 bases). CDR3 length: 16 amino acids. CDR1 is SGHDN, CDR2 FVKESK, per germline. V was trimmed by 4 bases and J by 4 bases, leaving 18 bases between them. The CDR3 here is CASSPQGSGGADTQYF. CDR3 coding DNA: TGTGCCAGCAGCCCCCAAGGGAGCGGCGGGGCAGATACGCAGTATTTT.

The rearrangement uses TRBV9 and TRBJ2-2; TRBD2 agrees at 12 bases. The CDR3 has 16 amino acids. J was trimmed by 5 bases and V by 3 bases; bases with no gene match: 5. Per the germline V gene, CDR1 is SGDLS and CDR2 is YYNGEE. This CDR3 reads CASSGGLAGKTGELFF. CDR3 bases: TGTGCCAGCAGCGGCGGACTAGCGGGAAAAACCGGGGAGCTGTTTTTT.

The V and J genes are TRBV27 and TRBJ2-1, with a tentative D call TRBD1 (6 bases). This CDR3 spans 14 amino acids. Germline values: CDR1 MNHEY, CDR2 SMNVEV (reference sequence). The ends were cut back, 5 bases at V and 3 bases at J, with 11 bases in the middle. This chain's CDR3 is CASSIRDNYNEQFF. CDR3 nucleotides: TGTGCCAGCAGTATCCGGGACAACTACAATGAGCAGTTCTTC.

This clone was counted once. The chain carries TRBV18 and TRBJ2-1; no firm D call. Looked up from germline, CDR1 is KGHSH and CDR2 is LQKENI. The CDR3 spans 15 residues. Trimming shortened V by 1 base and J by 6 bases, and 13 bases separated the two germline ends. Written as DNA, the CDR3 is TGTGCCAGCTCACCACAGGAAGCGTTCTTCAATGAGCAGTTCTTC. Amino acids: CASSPQEAFFNEQFF.

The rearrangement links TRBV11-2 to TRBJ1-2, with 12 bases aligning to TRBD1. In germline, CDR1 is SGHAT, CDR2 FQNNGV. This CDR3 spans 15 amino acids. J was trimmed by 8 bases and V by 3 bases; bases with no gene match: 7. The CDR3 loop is CASSFGTGGARGYTF. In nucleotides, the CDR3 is TGTGCCAGCAGCTTTGGGACAGGGGGCGCAAGGGGCTACACCTTC.

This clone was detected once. CDR3 loop: CATSGTGGNQPQHF. Here the CDR3 DNA reads TGTGCCACCTCCGGGACAGGGGGCAATCAGCCCCAGCATTTT. V is TRBV27 and J is TRBJ1-5; TRBD1 agrees at 10 bases. From germline, CDR1 is MNHEY and CDR2 SMNVEV (reference sequence). The V segment lost 10 bases and the J segment 2 bases; nucleotides outside the gene matches: 5. This CDR3 has 14 amino acids.

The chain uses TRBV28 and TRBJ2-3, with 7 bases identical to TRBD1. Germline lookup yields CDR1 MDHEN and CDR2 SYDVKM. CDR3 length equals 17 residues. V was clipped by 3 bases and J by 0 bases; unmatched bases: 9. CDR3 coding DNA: TGTGCCAGCAGTTTTTTAACGGGACAGATGAGCACAGATACGCAGTATTTT. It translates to CASSFLTGQMSTDTQYF.

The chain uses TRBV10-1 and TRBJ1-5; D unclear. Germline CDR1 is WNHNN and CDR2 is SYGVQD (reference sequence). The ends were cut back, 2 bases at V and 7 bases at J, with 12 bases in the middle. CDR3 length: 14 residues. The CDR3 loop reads CASSERCEVQPQHF. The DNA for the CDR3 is TGCGCCAGCAGTGAGAGATGTGAGGTCCAGCCCCAGCATTTT.

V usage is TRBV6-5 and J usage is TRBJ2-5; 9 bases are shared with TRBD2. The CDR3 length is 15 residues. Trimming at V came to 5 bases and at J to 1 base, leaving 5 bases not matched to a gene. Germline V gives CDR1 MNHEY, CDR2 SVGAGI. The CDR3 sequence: CASSKQRGVQETQYF. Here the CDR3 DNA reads TGTGCCAGCAGTAAACAGCGGGGGGTCCAAGAGACCCAGTACTTC.

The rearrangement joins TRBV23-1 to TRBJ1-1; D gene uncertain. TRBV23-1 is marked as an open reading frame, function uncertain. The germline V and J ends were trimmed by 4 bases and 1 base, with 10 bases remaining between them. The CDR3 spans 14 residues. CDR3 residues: CASSRGRGNTEAFF. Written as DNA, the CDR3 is TGCGCCAGCAGTCGCGGACGGGGGAACACTGAAGCTTTCTTT.

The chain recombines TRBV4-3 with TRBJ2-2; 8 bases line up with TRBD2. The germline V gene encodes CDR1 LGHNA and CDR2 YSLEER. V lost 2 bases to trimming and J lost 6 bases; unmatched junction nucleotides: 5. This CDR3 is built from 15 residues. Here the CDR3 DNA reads TGCGCCAGCAGCCAAAGGTCGGGGGGGGCCGGGGAGCTGTTTTTT. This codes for CASSQRSGGAGELFF.

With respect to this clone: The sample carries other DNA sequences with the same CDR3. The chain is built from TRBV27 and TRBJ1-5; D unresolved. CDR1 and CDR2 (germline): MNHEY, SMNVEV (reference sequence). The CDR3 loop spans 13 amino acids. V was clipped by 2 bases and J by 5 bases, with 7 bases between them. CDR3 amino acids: CASSLAADQPQHF. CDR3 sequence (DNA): TGTGCCAGCAGTTTAGCGGCCGATCAGCCCCAGCATTTT.

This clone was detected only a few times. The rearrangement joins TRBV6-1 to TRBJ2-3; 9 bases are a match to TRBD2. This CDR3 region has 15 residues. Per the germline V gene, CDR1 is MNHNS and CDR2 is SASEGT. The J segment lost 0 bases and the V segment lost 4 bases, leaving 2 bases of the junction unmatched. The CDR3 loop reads CASSVTSGSTDTQYF. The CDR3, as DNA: TGTGCCAGCAGTGTAACTAGCGGGAGCACAGATACGCAGTATTTT.